This is a list of T cell receptor beta chains from one sample in a study of cytomegalovirus exposure and HLA in healthy donors. Profiling relied on immunoSEQ multiplex PCR, and the TCRdb table lists in-frame clones only, not all of them. Counted here are around 64,000 clones, 86% occurring once; the ten biggest clones make up less than 2.5%. Sequenced sample: PBMCs. The receptor set was obtained from a woman under 40 in good health and CMV-seronegative. Both conserved end residues are part of each CDR3. The D gene is left open where the match is weak. The size of a clone is reported for some rows only, either as once, few or many, or as a class for expanded clones.

clone size,J gene,D gene,V gene,CDR3 protein,CDR3 DNA
-,TRBJ2-7,-,TRBV4-1,CASSQEGSYEQYF,TGCGCCAGCAGCCAAGAGGGCAGCTACGAGCAGTACTTC
-,TRBJ2-3,-,TRBV21-1,CASSKSPLAGGDTDTQYF,TGTGCCAGCAGCAAATCCCCCCTGGCGGGAGGTGACACAGATACGCAGTATTTT
few,TRBJ2-6,-,TRBV5-8,CASSPHQGSGANVLTF,TGTGCCAGCAGCCCCCATCAGGGGTCTGGGGCCAACGTCCTGACTTTC
-,TRBJ2-2,TRBD2,TRBV5-1,CASSLAGVDGELFF,TGCGCCAGCAGCTTAGCGGGAGTGGACGGGGAGCTGTTTTTT
-,TRBJ2-2,TRBD2,TRBV4-3,CASSQDSSGRPTGELFF,TGCGCCAGCAGCCAAGATTCCAGCGGGAGACCCACCGGGGAGCTGTTTTTT
-,TRBJ2-7,TRBD1,TRBV5-8,CASRHRPGQGSEQYF,TGTGCCAGCAGGCATCGACCGGGACAGGGTTCCGAGCAGTACTTC
few,TRBJ2-2,TRBD2,TRBV28,CASRPSGRGTGELFF,TGTGCCAGCAGGCCTAGCGGGAGAGGCACCGGGGAGCTGTTTTTT
-,TRBJ1-1,-,TRBV7-2,CASSLKGTEAFF,TGTGCCAGCAGCTTAAAGGGGACTGAAGCTTTCTTT
once,TRBJ2-1,TRBD2,TRBV28,CASSSRLAGYNEQFF,TGTGCCAGCAGTTCTAGACTAGCGGGATACAATGAGCAGTTCTTC
-,TRBJ2-5,-,TRBV7-2,CASSYWTGEETQYF,TGTGCCAGCAGCTACTGGACGGGAGAAGAGACCCAGTACTTC
-,TRBJ1-2,TRBD1,TRBV27,CASSRDRDGYTF,TGTGCCAGCAGCCGCGACAGGGACGGCTACACCTTC
-,TRBJ2-3,-,TRBV5-1,CASSVRRREGTDTQYF,TGCGCCAGCAGCGTTCGTAGGAGGGAAGGCACAGATACGCAGTATTTT
-,TRBJ1-2,-,TRBV20-1,CSASDTYGYTF,TGCAGTGCTAGCGACACGTATGGCTACACCTTC
-,TRBJ2-7,-,TRBV15,CATSVRKMDYEQYF,TGTGCCACCAGCGTTAGAAAGATGGACTACGAGCAGTACTTC
-,TRBJ1-1,-,TRBV9,CASSGRDENTEAFF,TGTGCCAGCAGCGGGAGGGATGAGAACACTGAAGCTTTCTTT
once,TRBJ2-6,TRBD1,TRBV29-1,CSVVPGQDSGANVLTF,TGCAGCGTCGTACCGGGACAGGACTCTGGGGCCAACGTCCTGACTTTC
once,TRBJ2-7,TRBD1,TRBV5-6,CASSGQGPAAEQYF,TGTGCCAGCAGCGGACAGGGGCCCGCAGCCGAGCAGTACTTC
-,TRBJ2-7,-,TRBV6-1,CASSEGWPSYEQYF,TGTGCCAGCAGTGAAGGGTGGCCCTCCTACGAGCAGTACTTC
-,TRBJ1-1,TRBD1,TRBV18,CASSPETGGRTEAFF,TGTGCCAGCTCACCAGAGACAGGGGGAAGGACTGAAGCTTTCTTT
-,TRBJ1-2,TRBD1,TRBV6-1,CASSAWTGGDYGYTF,TGTGCCAGCAGTGCCTGGACAGGGGGAGACTATGGCTACACCTTC
-,TRBJ2-1,-,TRBV10-2,CASSEWASRLSEQFF,TGCGCCAGCAGTGAGTGGGCTAGCCGTCTCAGTGAGCAGTTCTTC
-,TRBJ2-5,TRBD2,TRBV29-1,CSVGLTTSREETQYF,TGCAGCGTTGGGCTTACGACTAGCAGAGAAGAGACCCAGTACTTC
few,TRBJ1-1,-,TRBV5-4,CASSPWQNTEAFF,TGTGCCAGCAGCCCGTGGCAGAACACTGAAGCTTTCTTT
-,TRBJ2-6,-,TRBV7-2,CASTRQGSGANVLTF,TGTGCCAGCACGAGGCAGGGCTCTGGGGCCAACGTCCTGACTTTC
-,TRBJ2-7,TRBD2,TRBV2,CASRASGRESYEQYF,TGTGCCAGCAGGGCTAGCGGGAGGGAATCCTACGAGCAGTACTTC
-,TRBJ1-2,TRBD1,TRBV6-5,CASSRTGIGYTF,TGTGCCAGCAGCCGGACAGGGATCGGCTACACCTTC
once,TRBJ1-1,-,TRBV5-5,CASRLSGVTEAFF,TGTGCCAGCAGACTGTCAGGTGTCACTGAAGCTTTCTTT
-,TRBJ1-1,-,TRBV7-9,CASSLRQNTEAFF,TGTGCCAGCAGCTTGAGACAGAACACTGAAGCTTTCTTT
-,TRBJ2-4,-,TRBV5-1,CASSMGEGNIQYF,TGCGCCAGCAGCATGGGAGAGGGAAACATTCAGTACTTC
-,TRBJ1-2,TRBD1,TRBV11-3,CASSPTTTGGIRGYTF,TGTGCCAGCAGCCCAACTACGACAGGGGGCATTAGAGGCTACACCTTC
-,TRBJ1-5,-,TRBV5-5,CASSGTDTASWPQHF,TGTGCCAGCAGCGGAACGGACACCGCGAGTTGGCCCCAGCATTTT
-,TRBJ1-3,TRBD1,TRBV27,CASSLYPTGAGNTIYF,TGTGCCAGCAGTTTATACCCGACAGGGGCCGGAAACACCATATATTTT
-,TRBJ2-7,-,TRBV7-9,CASSLAVRGNEQYF,TGTGCCAGCAGCTTAGCGGTGAGAGGAAACGAGCAGTACTTC
-,TRBJ1-5,TRBD1,TRBV2,CASSGDRLFLQPQHF,TGTGCCAGCAGTGGGGACAGGCTATTTTTGCAGCCCCAGCATTTT
-,TRBJ1-3,-,TRBV28,CASSGTSMPSGNTIYF,TGTGCCAGCAGTGGGACAAGTATGCCCTCTGGAAACACCATATATTTT
-,TRBJ2-7,-,TRBV11-2,CASSAGTSRGYEQYF,TGTGCCAGCAGCGCCGGGACAAGCCGGGGCTACGAGCAGTACTTC
once,TRBJ2-7,-,TRBV19,CASSPQNHYEQYF,TGTGCCAGTAGTCCTCAGAACCACTACGAGCAGTACTTC
-,TRBJ2-2,TRBD2,TRBV10-3,CAISGGRNTGELFF,TGTGCCATCAGTGGCGGGAGGAACACCGGGGAGCTGTTTTTT
-,TRBJ2-1,TRBD2,TRBV10-2,CAIRTSGYNEQFF,TGCGCCATCAGGACTAGCGGGTACAATGAGCAGTTCTTC
once,TRBJ2-2,-,TRBV11-2,CASSSTRYTGELFF,TGTGCCAGCAGCTCAACTAGATACACCGGGGAGCTGTTTTTT
-,TRBJ2-5,-,TRBV7-2,CASSLGPRVETQYF,TGTGCCAGCAGCCTGGGTCCCCGGGTGGAGACCCAGTACTTC
few,TRBJ2-3,-,TRBV5-6,CASSGSSAGWDTQYF,TGTGCCAGCAGTGGTTCTAGCGCGGGGTGGGATACGCAGTATTTT
-,TRBJ1-2,TRBD1,TRBV5-1,CASSLEGTAGYGYTF,TGCGCCAGCAGCTTGGAGGGGACAGCTGGGTATGGCTACACCTTC
-,TRBJ2-7,-,TRBV7-9,CASSLARGAGQTYYEQYF,TGTGCCAGCAGCTTAGCGCGAGGTGCTGGACAGACTTACTACGAGCAGTACTTC
once,TRBJ2-2,TRBD2,TRBV5-1,CASSPPTSAYTDVGELFF,TGCGCCAGCAGTCCTCCGACTAGCGCATATACCGATGTCGGGGAGCTGTTTTTT
-,TRBJ2-7,-,TRBV28,CASSFLGPGAYEQYF,TGTGCCAGCAGTTTCTTAGGTCCCGGGGCCTACGAGCAGTACTTC
-,TRBJ1-1,-,TRBV5-5,CASSLGANTEAFF,TGTGCCAGCAGCTTGGGCGCAAACACTGAAGCTTTCTTT
-,TRBJ2-2,TRBD1,TRBV10-3,CAISEPGQGVPGELFF,TGTGCCATCAGCGAACCGGGACAGGGGGTCCCCGGGGAGCTGTTTTTT
few,TRBJ2-3,-,TRBV28,CASSAWSPRNAYF,TGTGCCAGCAGTGCGTGGTCGCCACGCAATGCGTATTTT
-,TRBJ2-7,TRBD1,TRBV27,CASSLGQGAHEQYF,TGTGCCAGCAGTCTCGGACAGGGGGCTCACGAGCAGTACTTC
once,TRBJ2-5,TRBD1,TRBV7-8,CASSPRGQGAETQYF,TGTGCCAGCAGCCCCCGAGGACAGGGGGCTGAGACCCAGTACTTC